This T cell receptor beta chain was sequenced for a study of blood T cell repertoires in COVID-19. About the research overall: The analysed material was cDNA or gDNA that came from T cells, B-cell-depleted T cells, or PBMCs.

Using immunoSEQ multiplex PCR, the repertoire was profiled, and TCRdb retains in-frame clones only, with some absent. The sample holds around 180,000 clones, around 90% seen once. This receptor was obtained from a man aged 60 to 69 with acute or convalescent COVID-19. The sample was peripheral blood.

CDR3 DNA sequence: TGCGCCAGCAGCTTGGAGGGGGCCCCGAGGGGCGCGAGGGGCTACACCTTC. Amino acid sequence: CASSLEGAPRGARGYTF. The rearrangement joins TRBV5-1 to TRBJ1-2, with TRBD1 identical over 7 bases. Germline CDR1 SGHRS, CDR2 YFSETQ. J was trimmed by 8 bases and V by 0 bases; bases with no gene match: 16. The CDR3 loop spans 17 amino acids.